This TCR beta chain was recovered during a study of cytomegalovirus exposure and HLA in healthy donors. The study's findings and limits: Follow-up analysis later connected one missense variant in DCLRE1C with trimming of TCR beta V- and J-genes. Sequencing likely caused a cluster of highly shared sequence variants.

The PCR used 60 Vbeta and 13 Jbeta primers. Clones were read by immunoSEQ multiplex PCR, and TCRdb kept only the in-frame ones, dropping some. The table lists over 80,000 clones, approximately 80% of them singletons, with over 3% in the top ten. A note on this clone: The antigen is unknown.

The TCR sequence derives from a woman aged 40 to 49 in good health and CMV-seronegative. The sequenced sample was PBMCs.

The CDR3 reads CASSQDADRAGNTIYF. CDR3 DNA: TGTGCCAGCAGCCAAGACGCGGACAGGGCGGGAAACACCATATATTTT. The rearrangement links TRBV4-2 to TRBJ1-3; 8 nucleotides match TRBD1. The J segment lost 4 bases and the V segment lost 0 bases, leaving 5 bases of the junction unmatched. Germline V gene sequence: CDR1 LGHNA, CDR2 YNFKEQ. CDR3 length equals 16 residues.